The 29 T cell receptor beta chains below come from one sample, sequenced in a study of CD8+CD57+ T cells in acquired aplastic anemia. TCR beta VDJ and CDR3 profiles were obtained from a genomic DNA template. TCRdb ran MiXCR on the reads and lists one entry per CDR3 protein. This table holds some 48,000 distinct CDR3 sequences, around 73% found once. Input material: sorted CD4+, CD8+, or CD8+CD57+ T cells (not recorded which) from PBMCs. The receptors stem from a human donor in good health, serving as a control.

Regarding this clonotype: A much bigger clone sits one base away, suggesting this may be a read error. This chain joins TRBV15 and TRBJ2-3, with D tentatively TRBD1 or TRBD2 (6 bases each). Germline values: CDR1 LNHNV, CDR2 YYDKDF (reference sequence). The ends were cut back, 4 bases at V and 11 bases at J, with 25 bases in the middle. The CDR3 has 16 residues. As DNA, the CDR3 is TGTGCCACCAGCACGAGGGGGGCTAGCCTCCACAATGAGCAGTATTTT. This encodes CATSTRGASLHNEQYF.

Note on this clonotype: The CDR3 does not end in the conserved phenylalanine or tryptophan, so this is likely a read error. CDR3 amino acids: CASSLTIGLATDTQYL. The DNA for the CDR3 is TGTGCCAGCAGCTTAACCATCGGACTAGCCACAGATACGCAGTATCTT. The J gene is TRBJ2-3, the V gene TRBV11-1; 8 positions agree with TRBD2. V trimming: 2 bases; J trimming: 2 bases; junction bases outside the gene matches: 6. CDR3 length: 16 residues. CDR1 and CDR2 (germline): SGHAT, FQDESV (reference sequence).

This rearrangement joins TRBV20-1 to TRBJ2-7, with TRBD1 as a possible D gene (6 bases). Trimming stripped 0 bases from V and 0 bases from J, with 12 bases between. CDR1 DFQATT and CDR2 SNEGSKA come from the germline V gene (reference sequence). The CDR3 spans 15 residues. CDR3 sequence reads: CSARDGQRLSYEQYF. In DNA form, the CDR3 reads TGCAGTGCTAGAGATGGACAGCGACTCTCCTACGAGCAGTACTTC.

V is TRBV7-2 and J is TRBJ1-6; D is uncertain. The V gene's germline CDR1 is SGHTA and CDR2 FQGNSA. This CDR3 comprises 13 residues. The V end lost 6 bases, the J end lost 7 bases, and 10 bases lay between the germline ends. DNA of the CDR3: TGTGCCAGCAGGTACAGCGAAAATTCACCCCTCCACTTT. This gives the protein CASRYSENSPLHF.

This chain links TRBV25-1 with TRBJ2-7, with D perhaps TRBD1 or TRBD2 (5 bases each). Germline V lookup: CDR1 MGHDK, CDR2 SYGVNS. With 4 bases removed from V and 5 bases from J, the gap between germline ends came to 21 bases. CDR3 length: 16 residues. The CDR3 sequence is CASSVDRLLARDEQYF. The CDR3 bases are TGTGCCAGCAGTGTCGACAGACTATTGGCAAGGGACGAGCAGTACTTC.

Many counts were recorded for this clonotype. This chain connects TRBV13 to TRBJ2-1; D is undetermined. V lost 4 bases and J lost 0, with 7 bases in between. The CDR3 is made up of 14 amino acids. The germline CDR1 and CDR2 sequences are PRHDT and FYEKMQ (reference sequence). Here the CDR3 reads CASSSVGSYNEQFF. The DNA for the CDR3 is TGTGCCAGCAGCTCGGTGGGCTCCTACAATGAGCAGTTCTTC. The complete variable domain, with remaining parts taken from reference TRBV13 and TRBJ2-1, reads AAGVIQSPRHLIKEKRETATLKCYPIPRHDTVYWYQQGPGQDPQFLISFYEKMQSDKGSIPDRFSAQQFSDYHSELNMSSLELGDSALYFCASSSVGSYNEQFFGPGTRLTVL.

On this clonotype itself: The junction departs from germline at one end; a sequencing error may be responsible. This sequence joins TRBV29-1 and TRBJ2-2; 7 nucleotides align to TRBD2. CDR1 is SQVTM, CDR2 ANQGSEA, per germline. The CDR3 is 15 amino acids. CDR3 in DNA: TGCAGCGCTGAAGTTGGCGGGAGAGGTACCGGGGAGCTGTTTTTT. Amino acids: CSAEVGGRGTGELFF.

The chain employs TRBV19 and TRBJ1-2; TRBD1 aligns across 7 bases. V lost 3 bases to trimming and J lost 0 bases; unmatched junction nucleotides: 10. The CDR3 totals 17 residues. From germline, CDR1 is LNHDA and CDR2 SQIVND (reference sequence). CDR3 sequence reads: CASSIGGTASTNYGYTF. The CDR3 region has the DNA TGTGCCAGTAGTATTGGTGGGACAGCCTCTACTAACTATGGCTACACCTTC.

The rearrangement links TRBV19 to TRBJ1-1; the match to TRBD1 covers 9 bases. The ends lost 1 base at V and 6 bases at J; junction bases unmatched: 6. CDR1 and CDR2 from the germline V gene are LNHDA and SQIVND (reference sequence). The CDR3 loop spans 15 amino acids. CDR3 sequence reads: CASSIGGQGFAEAFF. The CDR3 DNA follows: TGTGCCAGTAGTATAGGGGGACAGGGTTTCGCTGAAGCTTTCTTT.

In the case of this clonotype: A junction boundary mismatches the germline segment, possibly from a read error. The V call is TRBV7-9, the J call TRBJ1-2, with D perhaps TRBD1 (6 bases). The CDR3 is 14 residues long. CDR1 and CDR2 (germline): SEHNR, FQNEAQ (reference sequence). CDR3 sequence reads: CASSRRGGDYGYTF. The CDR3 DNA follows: TGCGCCAGCAGCCGGAGAGGGGGAGACTATGGCTACACCTTC.

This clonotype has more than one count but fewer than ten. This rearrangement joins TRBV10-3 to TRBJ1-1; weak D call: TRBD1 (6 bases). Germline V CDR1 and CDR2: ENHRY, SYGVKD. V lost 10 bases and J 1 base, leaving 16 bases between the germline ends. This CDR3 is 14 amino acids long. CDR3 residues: CATLGQGQNTEAFF. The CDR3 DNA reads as TGTGCCACCTTGGGGCAGGGACAGAACACTGAAGCTTTCTTT.

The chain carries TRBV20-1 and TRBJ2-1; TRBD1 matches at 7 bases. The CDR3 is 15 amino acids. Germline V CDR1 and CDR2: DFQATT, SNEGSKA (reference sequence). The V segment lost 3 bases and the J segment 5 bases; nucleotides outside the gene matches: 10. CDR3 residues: CSASSNRDRHNEQFF. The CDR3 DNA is TGCAGTGCTAGCTCGAACCGGGACAGACACAATGAGCAGTTCTTC.

DNA for the CDR3: TGTGCCAGCAGCGTAGGAGATGGACAGCGACCGCCTCCCACCTTC. This encodes CASSVGDGQRPPPTF. The chain carries TRBV9 and TRBJ1-2; D perhaps matches TRBD1 (6 bases). The CDR3 runs 15 residues. The germline V gene has CDR1 SGDLS and CDR2 YYNGEE. V was shortened by 0 bases and J by 13 bases, with 22 bases between the two germline ends. The full variable domain, with the rest looked up from reference TRBV9 and TRBJ1-2, is DSGVTQTPKHLITATGQRVTLRCSPRSGDLSVYWYQQSLDQGLQFLIQYYNGEERAKGNILERFSAQQFPDLHSELNLSSLELGDSALYFCASSVGDGQRPPPTFGSGTRLTVV.

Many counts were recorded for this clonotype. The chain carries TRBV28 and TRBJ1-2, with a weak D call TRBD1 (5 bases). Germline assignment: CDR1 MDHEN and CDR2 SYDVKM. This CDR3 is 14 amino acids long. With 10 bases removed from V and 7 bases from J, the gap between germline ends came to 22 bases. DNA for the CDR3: TGTGCCACCAGGCGGGGCACCCCTATCGGTGGCTACACCTTC. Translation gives CATRRGTPIGGYTF.

This chain's CDR3 is CSAGWAGRNEQFF. The CDR3 DNA reads as TGCAGTGCCGGGTGGGCGGGGAGGAATGAGCAGTTCTTC. The chain links TRBV20-1 to TRBJ2-1; a possible D gene is TRBD2 (6 bases). The germline V gene has CDR1 DFQATT and CDR2 SNEGSKA (reference sequence). There are 13 residues in the CDR3. Trimming shortened V by 6 bases and J by 7 bases, and 16 bases separated the two germline ends.

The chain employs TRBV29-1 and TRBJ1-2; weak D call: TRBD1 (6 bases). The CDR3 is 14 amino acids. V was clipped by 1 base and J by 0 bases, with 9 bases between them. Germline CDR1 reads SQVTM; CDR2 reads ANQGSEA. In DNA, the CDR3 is TGCAGCGTTGAAGTGGACAGTCCTAACTATGGCTACACCTTC. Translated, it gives CSVEVDSPNYGYTF.

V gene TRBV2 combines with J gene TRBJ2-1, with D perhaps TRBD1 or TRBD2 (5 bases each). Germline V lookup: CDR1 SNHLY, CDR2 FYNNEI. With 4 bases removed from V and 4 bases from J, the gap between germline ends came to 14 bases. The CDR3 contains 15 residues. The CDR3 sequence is CASSGTVRGYNEQFF. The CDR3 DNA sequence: TGTGCCAGCAGTGGGACGGTGAGGGGTTACAATGAGCAGTTCTTC.

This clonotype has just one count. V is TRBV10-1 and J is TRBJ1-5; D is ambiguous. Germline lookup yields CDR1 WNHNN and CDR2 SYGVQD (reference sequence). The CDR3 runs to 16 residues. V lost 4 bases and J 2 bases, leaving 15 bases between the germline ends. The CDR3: CASSALRSRGNQPQHF. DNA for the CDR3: TGCGCCAGCAGTGCACTTAGAAGTAGAGGCAATCAGCCCCAGCATTTT.

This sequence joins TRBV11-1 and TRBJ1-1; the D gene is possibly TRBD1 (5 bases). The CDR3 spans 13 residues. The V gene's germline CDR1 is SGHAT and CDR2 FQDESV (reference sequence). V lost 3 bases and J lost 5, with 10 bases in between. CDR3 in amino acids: CASSFPGRTEAFF. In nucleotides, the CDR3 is TGTGCCAGCAGCTTCCCAGGGAGGACTGAAGCTTTCTTT.

The CDR3 nucleotides read TGCAGCGTTGAAGCTCCGGGCTACGAGCAGTACTTC. Translating gives CSVEAPGYEQYF. The V and J genes are TRBV29-1 and TRBJ2-7; D gene unclear. The germline CDR1 and CDR2 sequences are SQVTM and ANQGSEA. The CDR3 consists of 12 residues. V lost 1 base and J lost 3, with 7 bases in between.

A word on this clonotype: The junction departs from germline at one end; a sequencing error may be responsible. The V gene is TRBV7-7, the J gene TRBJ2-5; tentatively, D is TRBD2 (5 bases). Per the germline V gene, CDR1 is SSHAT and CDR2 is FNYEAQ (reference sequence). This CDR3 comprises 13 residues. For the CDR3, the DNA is TGTGCTAGCAGCTTGGGGAGCCAAGAGACCCAGTACTTC. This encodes CASSLGSQETQYF.

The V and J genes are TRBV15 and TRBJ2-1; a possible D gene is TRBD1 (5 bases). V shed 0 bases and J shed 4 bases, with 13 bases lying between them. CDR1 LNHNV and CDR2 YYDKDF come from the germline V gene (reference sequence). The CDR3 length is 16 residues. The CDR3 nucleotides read TGTGCCACCAGCAGAGATCTGGGGCGGAGATACAATGAGCAGTTCTTC. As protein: CATSRDLGRRYNEQFF.

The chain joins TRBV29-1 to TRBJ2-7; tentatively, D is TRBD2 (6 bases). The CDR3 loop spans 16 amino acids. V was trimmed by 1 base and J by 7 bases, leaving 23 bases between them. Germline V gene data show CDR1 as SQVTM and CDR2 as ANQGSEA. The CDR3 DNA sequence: TGCAGCGTTGAAGGCGGGGCGTTCCATAAGCAAAGGGAGCAGTACTTC. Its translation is CSVEGGAFHKQREQYF.

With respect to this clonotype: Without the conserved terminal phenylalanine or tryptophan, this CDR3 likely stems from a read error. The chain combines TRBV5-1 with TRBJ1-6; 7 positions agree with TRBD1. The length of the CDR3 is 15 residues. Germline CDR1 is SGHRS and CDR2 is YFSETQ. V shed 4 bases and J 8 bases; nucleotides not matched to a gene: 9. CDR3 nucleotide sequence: TGCGCCAGCAGCGTACCGACAGGGAGGGATTCACCCCTCCACCTT. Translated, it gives CASSVPTGRDSPLHL.

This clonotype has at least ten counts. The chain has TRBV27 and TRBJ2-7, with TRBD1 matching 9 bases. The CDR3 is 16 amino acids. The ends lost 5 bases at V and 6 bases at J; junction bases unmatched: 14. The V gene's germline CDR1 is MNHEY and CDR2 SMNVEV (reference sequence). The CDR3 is CASSPLSDRGPSEQYF. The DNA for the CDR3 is TGTGCCAGCAGTCCCCTTTCGGACAGGGGACCCTCCGAGCAGTACTTC.

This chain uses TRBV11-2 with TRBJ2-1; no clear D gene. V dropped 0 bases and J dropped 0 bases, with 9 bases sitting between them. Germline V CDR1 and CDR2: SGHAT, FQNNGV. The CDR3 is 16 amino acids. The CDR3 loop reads CASSLEGSSSYNEQFF. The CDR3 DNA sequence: TGTGCCAGCAGCTTAGAAGGCAGCAGCTCCTACAATGAGCAGTTCTTC. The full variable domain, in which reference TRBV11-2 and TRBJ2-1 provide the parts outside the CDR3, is EAGVAQSPRYKIIEKRQSVAFWCNPISGHATLYWYQQILGQGPKLLIQFQNNGVVDDSQLPKDRFSAERLKGVDSTLKIQPAKLEDSAVYLCASSLEGSSSYNEQFFGPGTRLTVL.

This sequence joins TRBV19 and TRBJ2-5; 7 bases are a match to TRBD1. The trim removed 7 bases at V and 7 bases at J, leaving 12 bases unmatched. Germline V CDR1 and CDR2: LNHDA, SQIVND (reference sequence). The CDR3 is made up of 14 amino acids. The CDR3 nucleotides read TGTGCCAGTATGAGAGAGGGGGCCTTTGGGACCCAGTACTTC. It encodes CASMREGAFGTQYF.

In DNA, the CDR3 is TGTGCCAGCGAGACAGGGGCCTCTGGAAACACCATATATTTT. It is translated as CASETGASGNTIYF. The J gene is TRBJ1-3, the V gene TRBV19; 8 bases line up with TRBD1. Looked up from germline, CDR1 is LNHDA and CDR2 is SQIVND (reference sequence). The CDR3 is made up of 14 amino acids. J lost 0 bases, V lost 9 bases, and 4 bases had no gene match.

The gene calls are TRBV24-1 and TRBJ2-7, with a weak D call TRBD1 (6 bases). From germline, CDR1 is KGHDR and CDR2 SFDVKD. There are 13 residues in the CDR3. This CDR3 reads CATLAGDTGELYV. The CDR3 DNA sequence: TGTGCCACCTTGGCAGGGGACACCGGGGAGCTGTACGTC.